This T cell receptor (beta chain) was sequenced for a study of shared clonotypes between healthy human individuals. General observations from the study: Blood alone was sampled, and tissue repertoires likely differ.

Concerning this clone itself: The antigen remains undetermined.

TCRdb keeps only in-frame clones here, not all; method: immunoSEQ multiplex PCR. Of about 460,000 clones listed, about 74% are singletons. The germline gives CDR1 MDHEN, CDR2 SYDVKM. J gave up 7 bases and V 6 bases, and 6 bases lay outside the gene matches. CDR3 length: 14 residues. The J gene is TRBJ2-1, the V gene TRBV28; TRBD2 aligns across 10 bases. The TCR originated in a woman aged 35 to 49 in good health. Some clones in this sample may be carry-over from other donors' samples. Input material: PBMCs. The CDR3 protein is CASSPGLARNEQFF. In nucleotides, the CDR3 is TGTGCCAGCAGCCCGGGACTAGCGAGAAATGAGCAGTTCTTC.